This T cell receptor beta chain was observed in a study of T cells in Graves' hyperthyroidism and ophthalmopathy. This clonotype has just a few counts. Its antigen is not identified. Trimming removed 6 bases from V and 0 bases from J, with 19 bases in between. The CDR3 extends over 17 amino acids. Germline CDR1 MNHNS, CDR2 SASEGT. Study results and caveats: The model predicted ophthalmopathy a median around seven months before onset.

The investigators amplified TCR beta CDR3 regions from RNA transcripts. The HTBI primer set drove a first-round RT-PCR of the TCR CDR3. TCRdb analysed the multiplex PCR reads with MiXCR anew, one entry per CDR3 protein. The sample shows under 450,000 distinct CDR3 sequences, roughly 14% of them seen only once. The sample consisted of blood. V and J are TRBV6-1 and TRBJ2-3, with D perhaps TRBD2 (7 bases). The clonotype comes from a man aged 30 to 45 with Graves' hyperthyroidism that later progressed to Graves' ophthalmopathy. CDR3 residues: CASRRAGAAISTDTQYF. The CDR3 DNA is TGTGCCAGCAGGAGGGCGGGGGCCGCAATTAGCACAGATACGCAGTATTTT.